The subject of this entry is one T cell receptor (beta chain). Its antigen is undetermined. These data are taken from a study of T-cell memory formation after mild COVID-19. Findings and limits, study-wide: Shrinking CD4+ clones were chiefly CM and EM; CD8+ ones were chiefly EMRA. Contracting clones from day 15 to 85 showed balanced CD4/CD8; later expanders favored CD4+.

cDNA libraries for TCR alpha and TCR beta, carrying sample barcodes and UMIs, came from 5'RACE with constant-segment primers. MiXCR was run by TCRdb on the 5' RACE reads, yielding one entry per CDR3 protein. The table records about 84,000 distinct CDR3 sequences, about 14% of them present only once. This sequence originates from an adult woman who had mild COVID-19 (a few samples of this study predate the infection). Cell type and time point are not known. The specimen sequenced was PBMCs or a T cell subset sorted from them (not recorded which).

The CDR3 here is CASSPGSDTQYF. CDR3 nucleotides: TGTGCCAGCAGCCCGGGATCGGATACGCAGTATTTT. This chain connects TRBV9 to TRBJ2-3; possible D gene TRBD2, 5 bases. V was shortened by 4 bases and J by 6 bases, with 9 bases between the two germline ends. CDR3 length: 12 amino acids. Germline V CDR1 and CDR2: SGDLS, YYNGEE.